The 30 T cell receptor beta chains reported below all come from one sample, sequenced in a study of beta chain features in type 1 diabetes. Expressed TCRB transcripts got sequenced, as all isolated RNA was reverse transcribed. The assay was immunoSEQ multiplex PCR, and TCRdb's table has in-frame clones only and misses some. The table lists hundreds of thousands of clones, roughly a sixth of them singletons, with around 0.095% in the top ten. Sequences were obtained from naive CD4+ T cells from blood. Every receptor here comes from a man between 18 and 29 years old in good health.

This clone was detected a few times. The V gene is TRBV5-4, the J gene TRBJ2-3; 9 bases agree with TRBD1. Germline lookup yields CDR1 SGHNT and CDR2 YYREEE (reference sequence). The CDR3 has 15 amino acids. After removal of 4 bases from V and 5 bases from J, the junction contained 8 bases not matched to a gene. In DNA, the CDR3 is TGTGCCAGCAGCCAAGGACAGGGGCTAAGAGATACGCAGTATTTT. Translating gives CASSQGQGLRDTQYF.

A few counts support this clone. The V call is TRBV6-5, the J call TRBJ2-7; TRBD1 agrees at 10 bases. Germline CDR1 reads MNHEY; CDR2 reads SVGAGI. The CDR3 covers 15 residues. The V and J ends lost 7 bases and 0 bases, in that order; junction bases with no gene match: 6. This CDR3 is CASTLDRGSSYEQYF. The CDR3 coding sequence is TGTGCCAGCACCCTGGACAGGGGGAGCTCCTACGAGCAGTACTTC.

The V and J genes are TRBV7-6 and TRBJ1-5; unclear D gene. V was pared by 1 base and J by 9 bases, with 13 bases between. This CDR3 has 14 amino acids. Germline-derived CDR1 and CDR2 are SGHVS and FNYEAQ. CDR3 nucleotide sequence: TGTGCCAGCAGCTTAGAAGGGCAGTTTCCGCCCCAGCATTTT. It is translated as CASSLEGQFPPQHF.

This clone was seen a handful of times. The rearrangement joins TRBV29-1 to TRBJ2-3; 9 bases fit TRBD1. Germline V gene data show CDR1 as SQVTM and CDR2 as ANQGSEA. This CDR3 is built from 12 residues. V shed 6 bases and J 6 bases; nucleotides not matched to a gene: 4. The CDR3 spells CSVTGGSDTQYF. For the CDR3, the DNA is TGCAGCGTGACAGGGGGATCGGATACGCAGTATTTT.

This chain uses TRBV9 with TRBJ2-7; TRBD1 is a possible D gene (6 bases). This CDR3 comprises 15 residues. V was clipped by 0 bases and J by 6 bases, with 16 bases between them. The V gene's germline CDR1 is SGDLS and CDR2 YYNGEE. The CDR3: CASSVESTTGGEQYF. In nucleotides, the CDR3 is TGTGCCAGCAGCGTAGAGTCTACGACAGGCGGCGAGCAGTACTTC.

This clone came up a few times. This chain links TRBV2 with TRBJ1-2; unclear D gene. Trimming shortened V by 3 bases and J by 6 bases, and 8 bases separated the two germline ends. CDR1 is SNHLY, CDR2 FYNNEI, per germline. CDR3 length equals 12 residues. The CDR3 here is CASSDSIHGYTF. In DNA form, the CDR3 reads TGTGCCAGCAGTGACTCGATACATGGCTACACCTTC.

A few counts support this clone. The V gene is TRBV18, the J gene TRBJ1-1; TRBD1 matches 7 bases. Trimming removed 3 bases from V and 6 bases from J; junction bases left unmatched: 7. Germline-derived CDR1 and CDR2 are KGHSH and LQKENI. The CDR3 sequence is 14 residues long. CDR3 sequence: CASSPDRRTAEAFF. The CDR3 DNA reads as TGTGCCAGCTCACCGGACAGGAGGACGGCTGAAGCTTTCTTT.

The CDR3 nucleotides are TGTGCCAGCAGCCAAGGGGACAAACGACTTGAGCAGTTCTTC. This sequence encodes CASSQGDKRLEQFF. The rearrangement uses TRBV14 and TRBJ2-1, with D perhaps TRBD1 (6 bases). The CDR3 consists of 14 residues. V lost 1 base and J lost 9, with 13 bases in between. Germline CDR1 and CDR2: SGHDN and FVKESK.

V and J are TRBV4-2 and TRBJ1-5; a weak D match, TRBD1 (5 bases). V lost 5 bases and J 9 bases, leaving 14 bases between the germline ends. The CDR3 loop spans 13 amino acids. Germline values: CDR1 LGHNA, CDR2 YNFKEQ. The CDR3 loop is CASSTLGGAPQHF. The CDR3 nucleotides read TGTGCCAGCAGCACCCTGGGGGGAGCGCCCCAGCATTTT.

This clone occurred a few times. The chain has TRBV13 and TRBJ1-3, with no clear D. CDR3 length equals 16 residues. Trimming cost V 3 bases and J 0 bases, with 12 bases left between them. Germline CDR1 PRHDT, CDR2 FYEKMQ (reference sequence). DNA of the CDR3: TGTGCCAGCAGCTTGAGACTGGGGATCTCTGGAAACACCATATATTTT. Encoded protein: CASSLRLGISGNTIYF.

This rearrangement joins TRBV28 to TRBJ2-2; 12 nucleotides align to TRBD2. The CDR3 consists of 14 residues. Losses at the gene ends were 6 bases for V and 9 bases for J; bases not matched to a gene: 5. The germline gives CDR1 MDHEN, CDR2 SYDVKM. DNA of the CDR3: TGTGCCAGCAGACCGACTAGCGGGGGAAGGGAGCTGTTTTTT. This translates into CASRPTSGGRELFF.

There are a few counts of this clone. V and J are TRBV7-2 and TRBJ1-2; D unresolved. Trimming cost V 8 bases and J 7 bases, with 8 bases left between them. The germline V gene has CDR1 SGHTA and CDR2 FQGNSA. There are 10 residues in the CDR3. The CDR3 sequence: CASGGFGYTF. For the CDR3, the DNA is TGTGCCAGCGGAGGGTTTGGCTACACCTTC.

This clone was seen only a few times. The chain joins TRBV7-2 to TRBJ2-3; 7 bases align to TRBD1. Germline V lookup: CDR1 SGHTA, CDR2 FQGNSA. This CDR3 has 15 residues. V dropped 8 bases and J dropped 0; count of bases not matched to a gene: 8. The DNA for the CDR3 is TGTGCCAGCGGTCCGGGACAGCCAAGCACAGATACGCAGTATTTT. It encodes CASGPGQPSTDTQYF. Using reference TRBV7-2 and TRBJ2-3 for the parts outside the CDR3, the full variable domain is GAGVSQSPSNKVTEKGKDVELRCDPISGHTALYWYRQSLGQGLEFLIYFQGNSAPDKSGLPSDRFSAERTGGSVSTLTIQRTQQEDSAVYLCASGPGQPSTDTQYFGPGTRLTVL.

This chain joins TRBV7-2 and TRBJ1-5, with a weak D call TRBD1 (6 bases). The CDR3 consists of 16 residues. The V end lost 5 bases, the J end lost 5 bases, and 19 bases lay between the germline ends. Germline V CDR1 and CDR2: SGHTA, FQGNSA. DNA for the CDR3: TGTGCCAGCAGCCCAAGGGGGGGGCGGAACGATCAGCCCCAGCATTTT. It encodes CASSPRGGRNDQPQHF.

The V gene is TRBV5-6, the J gene TRBJ2-1; 11 nucleotides line up with TRBD2. Losses at the gene ends were 4 bases for V and 6 bases for J; bases not matched to a gene: 6. CDR1 is SGHDT, CDR2 YYEEEE, per germline. The CDR3 length is 15 residues. The DNA for the CDR3 is TGTGCCAGCAGCCATGGACTAGCGGGTCGCAATGAGCAGTTCTTC. It specifies CASSHGLAGRNEQFF.

As DNA, the CDR3 is TGTGCCAGCCGGACCTACACAGATACGCAGTATTTT. Translation gives CASRTYTDTQYF. The chain employs TRBV28 and TRBJ2-3; no reliable D call. This CDR3 contains 12 residues. With 8 bases removed from V and 2 bases from J, the gap between germline ends came to 8 bases. Germline values: CDR1 MDHEN, CDR2 SYDVKM.

This chain joins TRBV7-3 and TRBJ2-1, with 7 nucleotides matching TRBD1. Germline values: CDR1 SGHTA, CDR2 FQGTGA. The CDR3 spans 15 residues. V lost 4 bases to trimming and J lost 1 base; unmatched junction nucleotides: 4. The CDR3 region has the DNA TGTGCCAGCAGCTCATCACAGGGGTCCTACAATGAGCAGTTCTTC. This sequence encodes CASSSSQGSYNEQFF.

V gene TRBV29-1 combines with J gene TRBJ2-2; the match to TRBD1 covers 8 bases. The length of the CDR3 is 13 residues. V lost 7 bases to trimming and J lost 4 bases; unmatched junction nucleotides: 5. The germline CDR1 and CDR2 sequences are SQVTM and ANQGSEA. The CDR3 here is CSAGQGPTGELFF. CDR3 DNA: TGCAGCGCCGGACAGGGACCCACCGGGGAGCTGTTTTTT.

This clone turned up a few times. This sequence joins TRBV5-1 and TRBJ1-4; D unresolved. This CDR3 contains 15 residues. Germline V lookup: CDR1 SGHRS, CDR2 YFSETQ. Trimming left V 6 bases short and J 3 bases short, with 15 bases between. CDR3 in DNA: TGCGCCAGCACTCTTGGCCCCAGGCCTAATGAAAAACTGTTTTTT. Its protein product is CASTLGPRPNEKLFF.

This chain connects TRBV7-2 to TRBJ1-6; D perhaps matches TRBD1 (5 bases). The V end lost 3 bases, the J end lost 0 bases, and 12 bases lay between the germline ends. CDR1 SGHTA and CDR2 FQGNSA come from the germline V gene. CDR3 length equals 17 residues. CDR3 in amino acids: CASSFLTGRSYNSPLHF. The CDR3 DNA follows: TGTGCCAGCAGCTTCCTAACAGGCCGCTCCTATAATTCACCCCTCCACTTT.

V gene TRBV30 combines with J gene TRBJ1-2; D call uncertain. CDR3 length: 11 amino acids. V was shortened by 3 bases and J by 4 bases, with 6 bases between the two germline ends. Germline values: CDR1 GTSNPN, CDR2 SVGIG (reference sequence). CDR3 nucleotide sequence: TGTGCCTGGAGGGCGGGCTATGGCTACACCTTC. Its translation: CAWRAGYGYTF.

The rearrangement links TRBV10-3 to TRBJ1-1; D is possibly TRBD1 (6 bases). Germline-derived CDR1 and CDR2 are ENHRY and SYGVKD. This CDR3 comprises 13 residues. Trimming stripped 6 bases from V and 3 bases from J, with 11 bases between. The CDR3 loop reads CAIRSGEYTEAFF. CDR3 in DNA: TGTGCCATCAGGTCAGGGGAATACACTGAAGCTTTCTTT.

V usage is TRBV7-9 and J usage is TRBJ2-7; TRBD1 matches at 7 bases. Trimming cost V 8 bases and J 2 bases; bases outside gene matches: 18. This CDR3 region has 17 residues. Germline CDR1 and CDR2: SEHNR and FQNEAQ (reference sequence). The CDR3 nucleotides are TGTGCCAGCCACCCTGGGACGAAACAGGGGTCCGCCTACGAGCAGTACTTC. Protein sequence: CASHPGTKQGSAYEQYF. Looking up the rest from reference TRBV7-9 and TRBJ2-7 gives the full variable domain: DTGVSQNPRHKITKRGQNVTFRCDPISEHNRLYWYRQTLGQGPEFLTYFQNEAQLEKSRLLSDRFSAERPKGSFSTLEIQRTEQGDSAMYLCASHPGTKQGSAYEQYFGPGTRLTVT.

This clone was seen more than once but under ten times. An end of the junction differs from the germline gene, which may be a read error. The chain is built from TRBV28 and TRBJ2-3; D uncertain. Germline loops: CDR1 MDHEN, CDR2 SYDVKM. The length of the CDR3 is 15 residues. The CDR3 is CASSLFGLSTDTVTF. In DNA, the CDR3 is TGTGCCAGCAGTTTATTTGGGCTAAGCACAGATACGGTAACCTTT.

This clone turned up a few times. This chain connects TRBV7-2 to TRBJ2-1; TRBD2 aligns across 10 bases. Germline values: CDR1 SGHTA, CDR2 FQGNSA. The junction had 5 bases not matched to a gene; V was cut back by 4 bases and J by 5 bases. CDR3 length: 15 amino acids. CDR3 nucleotides: TGTGCCAGCAGCTCCGAACTAGCGGGAAACAATGAGCAGTTCTTC. This translates into CASSSELAGNNEQFF.

This clone came up a few times. V usage is TRBV18 and J usage is TRBJ2-7; 9 bases match TRBD1. Germline CDR1 KGHSH, CDR2 LQKENI. Unmatched junction bases numbered 14, after V lost 5 bases and J lost 9 bases. The CDR3 has 15 amino acids. The CDR3 loop reads CASSTPYRDRDRQYF. As DNA, the CDR3 is TGTGCCAGCTCAACCCCGTACCGGGACAGGGATCGGCAGTACTTC.

Points on this clone: The sample has other DNA sequences that encode this CDR3 too. This chain connects TRBV9 to TRBJ2-3, with no clear D. The V end was cut by 1 base, the J end by 5 bases, with 5 bases between. Germline V gives CDR1 SGDLS, CDR2 YYNGEE. The CDR3 has 12 residues. The CDR3 DNA reads TGTGCCAGCAGCGTACTCGGAGATACGCAGTATTTT. Protein product: CASSVLGDTQYF.

This clone was seen only a few times. V gene TRBV30 combines with J gene TRBJ1-2; D call uncertain. Germline V lookup: CDR1 GTSNPN, CDR2 SVGIG (reference sequence). Between the trimmed V and J ends, which lost 3 bases and 4 bases, there was a span of 15 bases. The CDR3 spans 14 residues. The CDR3 coding sequence is TGTGCCTGGAGCCAGGACTCTAGACTCTATGGCTACACCTTC. Translated: CAWSQDSRLYGYTF.

The rearrangement uses TRBV7-2 and TRBJ1-6; no clear D gene. This CDR3 region has 16 residues. Trimming left V 0 bases short and J 4 bases short, with 10 bases between. Germline CDR1 and CDR2: SGHTA and FQGNSA. The CDR3 sequence: CASSLAVEMYNSPLHF. The CDR3 DNA follows: TGTGCCAGCAGCTTAGCGGTGGAAATGTATAATTCACCCCTCCACTTT.

This clone was observed a few times. CDR3: CASSPQGGVTEAFF. The CDR3 DNA reads as TGTGCCAGCAGCCCACAGGGTGGGGTTACTGAAGCTTTCTTT. This chain joins TRBV7-2 and TRBJ1-1, with a possible D match to TRBD1 (6 bases). CDR3 size: 14 residues. CDR1 and CDR2 (germline): SGHTA, FQGNSA. V was pared by 5 bases and J by 5 bases, with 15 bases between.